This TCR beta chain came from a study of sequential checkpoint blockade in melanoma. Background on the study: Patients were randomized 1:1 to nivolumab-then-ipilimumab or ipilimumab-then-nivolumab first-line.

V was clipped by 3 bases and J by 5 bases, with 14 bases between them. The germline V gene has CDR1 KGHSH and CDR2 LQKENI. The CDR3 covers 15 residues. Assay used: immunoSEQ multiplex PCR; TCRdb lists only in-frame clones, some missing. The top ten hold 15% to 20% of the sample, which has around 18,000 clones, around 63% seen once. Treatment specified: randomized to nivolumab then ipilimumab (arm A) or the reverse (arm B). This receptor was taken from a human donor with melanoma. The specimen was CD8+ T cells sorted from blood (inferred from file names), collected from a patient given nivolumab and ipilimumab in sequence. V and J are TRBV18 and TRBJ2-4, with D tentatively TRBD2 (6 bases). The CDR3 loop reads CASSPPGVGQNIQYF. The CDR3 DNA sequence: TGTGCCAGCTCACCCCCGGGGGTTGGACAAAACATTCAGTACTTC. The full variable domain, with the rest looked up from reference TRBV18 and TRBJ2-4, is NAGVMQNPRHLVRRRGQEARLRCSPMKGHSHVYWYRQLPEEGLKFMVYLQKENIIDESGMPKERFSAEFPKEGPSILRIQQVVRGDSAAYFCASSPPGVGQNIQYFGAGTRLSVL.